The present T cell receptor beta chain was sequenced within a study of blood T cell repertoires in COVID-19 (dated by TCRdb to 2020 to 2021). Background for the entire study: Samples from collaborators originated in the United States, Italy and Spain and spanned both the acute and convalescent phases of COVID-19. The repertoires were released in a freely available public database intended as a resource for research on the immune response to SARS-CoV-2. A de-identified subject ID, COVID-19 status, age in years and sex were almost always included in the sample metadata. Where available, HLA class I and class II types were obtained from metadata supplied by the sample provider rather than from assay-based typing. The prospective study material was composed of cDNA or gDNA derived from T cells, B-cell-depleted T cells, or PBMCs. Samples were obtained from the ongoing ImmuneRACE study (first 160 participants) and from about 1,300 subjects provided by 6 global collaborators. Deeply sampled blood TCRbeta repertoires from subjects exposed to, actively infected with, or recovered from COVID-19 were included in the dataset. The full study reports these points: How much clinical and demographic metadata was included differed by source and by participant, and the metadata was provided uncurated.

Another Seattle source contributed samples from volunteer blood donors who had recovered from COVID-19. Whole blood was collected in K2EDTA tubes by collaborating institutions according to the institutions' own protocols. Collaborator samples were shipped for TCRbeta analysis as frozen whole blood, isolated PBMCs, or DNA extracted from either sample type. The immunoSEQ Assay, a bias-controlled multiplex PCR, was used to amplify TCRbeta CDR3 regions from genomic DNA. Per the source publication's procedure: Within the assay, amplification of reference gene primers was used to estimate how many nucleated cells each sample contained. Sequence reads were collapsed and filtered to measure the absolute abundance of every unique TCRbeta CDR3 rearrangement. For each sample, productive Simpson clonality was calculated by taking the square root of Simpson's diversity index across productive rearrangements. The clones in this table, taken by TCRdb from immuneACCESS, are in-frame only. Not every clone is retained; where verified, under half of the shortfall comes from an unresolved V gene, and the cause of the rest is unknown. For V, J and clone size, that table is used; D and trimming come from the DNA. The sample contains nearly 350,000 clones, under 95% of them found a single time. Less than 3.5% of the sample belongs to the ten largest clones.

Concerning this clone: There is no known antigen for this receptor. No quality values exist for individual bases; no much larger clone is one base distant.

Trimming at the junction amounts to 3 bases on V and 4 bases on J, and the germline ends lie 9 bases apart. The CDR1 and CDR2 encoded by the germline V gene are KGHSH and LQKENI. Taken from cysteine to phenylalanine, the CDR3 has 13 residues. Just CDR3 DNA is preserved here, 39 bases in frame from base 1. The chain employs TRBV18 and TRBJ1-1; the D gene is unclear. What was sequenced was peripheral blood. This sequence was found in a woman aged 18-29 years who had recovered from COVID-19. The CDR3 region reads CASSPRALTEAFF. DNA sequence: TGTGCCAGCTCACCGAGGGCGCTCACTGAAGCTTTCTTT.